The T cell receptor (beta chain) described here comes from a study of shared clonotypes between healthy human individuals. Regarding the study as a whole: Between a few donors, naive CD4 clonotypes were shared at a level of approximately 5%. Naive subsets tended to show greater estimated richness than memory subsets.

About this clone itself: Its cognate antigen is unknown.

The repertoire was sequenced with immunoSEQ multiplex PCR; TCRdb's copy has only in-frame clones and lacks some. The sample includes some 630,000 clones, around 96% seen only once; the top ten take approximately 0.1%. CDR1 is SNHLY and CDR2 is FYNNEI in the germline V gene. This CDR3 spans 14 amino acids. V lost 3 bases, J lost 6 bases, and 11 bases lay in between. Naive CD8 cells lacked CD45RO and underwent positive selection for CCR7, leaving out terminally differentiated effector memory CD45RA+ cells. This chain links TRBV2 with TRBJ1-4; D gene unclear. The specimen was naive CD8+ T cells sorted from blood. The source of this sequence is a young woman in good health. The CDR3 region has the DNA TGTGCCAGCAGTGATCTAGCAGGCGATGAAAAACTGTTTTTT. This translates into CASSDLAGDEKLFF.